Below, 11 T cell receptor beta chains from the same sample are listed, as sequenced in a study of blood T cell repertoires in COVID-19. Sequencing was performed with immunoSEQ multiplex PCR; in TCRdb, only in-frame clones are kept and a portion is missing. This table holds about 380,000 clones, more than 70% found once. Sequencing was done on a sample of PBMCs or T cells enriched from blood (not recorded which). The receptors were gathered from a man younger than 45 who had recovered from COVID-19.

This clone was found a few times. This chain links TRBV6-4 with TRBJ1-2; 11 nucleotides agree with TRBD1. Per germline, CDR1 MRHNA and CDR2 SNTAGT. V shed 0 bases, J shed 4 bases, and the junction held 7 bases outside the gene matches. The CDR3 has 17 residues. CDR3 amino acids: CASSDSTGTGGRYGYTF. The CDR3, as DNA: TGTGCCAGCAGTGACTCGACCGGGACAGGGGGACGCTATGGCTACACCTTC.

This clone has just a few counts. This chain joins TRBV19 and TRBJ1-1; D is unclear. Germline loops: CDR1 LNHDA, CDR2 SQIVND (reference sequence). V was shortened by 4 bases and J by 0 bases, with 3 bases between the two germline ends. The CDR3 length is 12 residues. CDR3 residues: CASSSVNTEAFF. Written as DNA, the CDR3 is TGTGCCAGTAGTAGCGTGAACACTGAAGCTTTCTTT.

The chain uses TRBV21-1 and TRBJ1-1; the table's D call of TRBD1 was not tested on the DNA. TRBV21-1 is described as a pseudogene. The CDR3 is made up of 15 amino acids. Here the CDR3 reads CARLMRDRGRTEAFF. CDR3 nucleotides: TGTGCCAGGCTAATGAGGGACAGGGGGCGGACTGAAGCTTTCTTT.

The genes are TRBV7-9 and TRBJ2-1; D perhaps matches TRBD1 (5 bases). The V end was cut by 0 bases, the J end by 9 bases, with 15 bases between. This CDR3 region has 15 residues. In germline, CDR1 is SEHNR, CDR2 FQNEAQ (reference sequence). The CDR3 sequence: CASSLAEFQGSEQFF. DNA for the CDR3: TGTGCCAGCAGCTTAGCGGAGTTCCAGGGCTCTGAGCAGTTCTTC.

This rearrangement joins TRBV27 to TRBJ2-7, with TRBD1 matching 9 bases. Germline lookup yields CDR1 MNHEY and CDR2 SMNVEV (reference sequence). The CDR3 is made up of 14 amino acids. Trimming at V came to 5 bases and at J to 2 bases, leaving 4 bases not matched to a gene. CDR3 DNA: TGTGCCAGCAGTCTGGACAGGGGAGCCTACGAGCAGTACTTC. Translation: CASSLDRGAYEQYF.

This chain links TRBV6-5 with TRBJ1-1; D might be TRBD1 (5 bases). Germline assignment: CDR1 MNHEY and CDR2 SVGAGI. The CDR3 spans 11 residues. V was pared by 7 bases and J by 8 bases, with 11 bases between. This CDR3 reads CASNQGSEAFF. The CDR3 bases are TGTGCCAGCAATCAGGGCTCCGAAGCTTTCTTT.

This chain links TRBV3-1 (or the pseudogene TRBV3-2) with TRBJ1-6; no firm D call. V was clipped by 2 bases and J by 6 bases, with 11 bases between them. CDR1 and CDR2 (germline): LGHDT, YNNKEL (reference sequence). This CDR3 has 15 residues. As DNA, the CDR3 is TGTGCCAGCAGCCAATCGGACTTTGGTAATTCACCCCTCCACTTT. It translates to CASSQSDFGNSPLHF.

The V gene is TRBV7-9, the J gene TRBJ1-1; 8 nucleotides align to TRBD1. Losses at the gene ends were 4 bases for V and 6 bases for J; bases not matched to a gene: 10. The CDR3 sequence is 15 residues long. Per germline, CDR1 SEHNR and CDR2 FQNEAQ (reference sequence). CDR3 protein: CASSCETGEAPEAFF. The CDR3, as DNA: TGTGCCAGCAGCTGTGAGACAGGGGAAGCACCTGAAGCTTTCTTT.

The chain links TRBV7-8 to TRBJ1-2, with no clear D. CDR1 and CDR2 from the germline V gene are SGHVS and FQNEAQ. The V end was cut by 5 bases, the J end by 7 bases, with 14 bases between. The CDR3 runs to 13 residues. In nucleotides, the CDR3 is TGTGCCAGCAGCCGCCGAGAAGCCCGTGGCTACACCTTC. Translation gives CASSRREARGYTF.

The sample holds a few counts of this clone. The chain combines TRBV5-6 with TRBJ1-2; D gene uncertain. V lost 1 base and J lost 2, with 9 bases in between. Germline V gene sequence: CDR1 SGHDT, CDR2 YYEEEE. This CDR3 comprises 14 residues. CDR3 nucleotides: TGTGCCAGCAGCTTGTACCCCGGGAACTATGGCTACACCTTC. Its protein is CASSLYPGNYGYTF.

V gene TRBV7-9 combines with J gene TRBJ1-4, with TRBD1 as a possible D gene (5 bases). The germline CDR1 and CDR2 sequences are SEHNR and FQNEAQ (reference sequence). V lost 5 bases to trimming and J lost 5 bases, with 15 bases between them. This CDR3 has 15 residues. CDR3 amino acids: CASSLGGRQNEKLFF. In DNA, the CDR3 is TGTGCCAGCAGCCTGGGCGGTCGACAGAATGAAAAACTGTTTTTT.